Below, one T cell receptor (beta chain) is given with its context. The record originates from a study of blood T cell repertoires in COVID-19. Study overall: The United States, Italy and Spain were the sources of the acute and convalescent COVID-19 samples.

Profiled with immunoSEQ multiplex PCR; TCRdb holds only in-frame clones, not every one. The sample includes about 350,000 clones, more than 75% of them seen just once. Sequencing input: peripheral blood. The sequence was obtained from a woman aged 45-65 years with COVID-19, enrolled during active disease.

The CDR3 spells CASSLLGSQETQYF. In DNA form, the CDR3 reads TGTGCCAGCAGCTTACTGGGCAGTCAAGAGACCCAGTACTTC. The V gene is TRBV7-9, the J gene TRBJ2-5; no clear D. V was trimmed by 2 bases and J by 2 bases, leaving 9 bases between them. Per germline, CDR1 SEHNR and CDR2 FQNEAQ (reference sequence). The CDR3 runs to 14 residues.